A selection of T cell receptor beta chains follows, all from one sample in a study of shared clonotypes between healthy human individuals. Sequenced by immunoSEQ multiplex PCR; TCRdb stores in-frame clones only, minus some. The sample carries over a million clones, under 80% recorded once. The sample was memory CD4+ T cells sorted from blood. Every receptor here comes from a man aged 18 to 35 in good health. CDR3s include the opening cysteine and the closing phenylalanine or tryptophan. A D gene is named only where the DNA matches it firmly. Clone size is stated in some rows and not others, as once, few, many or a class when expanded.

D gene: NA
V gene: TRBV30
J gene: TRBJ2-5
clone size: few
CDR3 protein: CAHGGLQETQYF
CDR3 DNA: TGTGCCCACGGGGGCCTCCAAGAGACCCAGTACTTC

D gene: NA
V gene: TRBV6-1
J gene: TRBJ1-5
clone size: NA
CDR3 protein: CASSGQGYSNQPQHF
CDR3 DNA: TGTGCCAGCAGTGGCCAGGGCTATAGCAATCAGCCCCAGCATTTT

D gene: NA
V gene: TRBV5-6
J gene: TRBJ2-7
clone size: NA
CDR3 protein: CASSLETAPSYEQYF
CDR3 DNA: TGTGCCAGCAGCTTGGAGACCGCTCCGAGCTACGAGCAGTACTTC

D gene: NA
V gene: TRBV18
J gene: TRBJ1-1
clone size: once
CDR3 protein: CASSPLDKNTEAFF
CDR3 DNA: TGTGCCAGCTCACCCCTAGACAAGAACACTGAAGCTTTCTTT

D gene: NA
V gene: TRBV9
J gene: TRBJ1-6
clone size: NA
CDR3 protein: CASNGGPNSPLHF
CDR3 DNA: TGTGCCAGCAATGGAGGGCCCAATTCACCCCTCCACTTT

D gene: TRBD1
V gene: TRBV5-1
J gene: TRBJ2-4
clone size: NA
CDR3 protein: CASSLDRGTNIQYF
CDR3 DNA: TGCGCCAGCAGCTTGGACAGGGGTACGAACATTCAGTACTTC

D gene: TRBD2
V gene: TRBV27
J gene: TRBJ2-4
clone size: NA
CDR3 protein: CASSLSGGVAKNIQYF
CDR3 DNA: TGTGCCAGCAGTTTATCCGGGGGGGTAGCCAAAAACATTCAGTACTTC

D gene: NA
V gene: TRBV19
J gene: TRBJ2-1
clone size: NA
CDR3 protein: CASTPTVSSYNEQFF
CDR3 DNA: TGTGCCAGTACTCCGACCGTAAGCTCCTACAATGAGCAGTTCTTC

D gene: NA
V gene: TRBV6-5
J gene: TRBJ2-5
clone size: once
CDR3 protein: CASRGTPGETQYF
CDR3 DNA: TGTGCCAGCAGAGGGACACCGGGAGAGACCCAGTACTTC

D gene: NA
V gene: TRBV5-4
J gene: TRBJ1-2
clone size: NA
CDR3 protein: CASSEDTRYGYTF
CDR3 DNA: TGTGCCAGCAGCGAGGACACCCGCTATGGCTACACCTTC

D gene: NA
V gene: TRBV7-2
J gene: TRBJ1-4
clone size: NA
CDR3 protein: CASSLLRGQGEKLFF
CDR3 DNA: TGTGCCAGCAGCCTTCTCAGAGGTCAGGGGGAAAAACTGTTTTTT

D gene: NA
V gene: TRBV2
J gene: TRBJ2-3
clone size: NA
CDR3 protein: CASSGKDTQYF
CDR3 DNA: TGTGCCAGCAGTGGTAAAGATACGCAGTATTTT

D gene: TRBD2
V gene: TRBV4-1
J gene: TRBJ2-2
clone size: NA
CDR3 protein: CASSLNPGLASGELFF
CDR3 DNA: TGCGCCAGCAGCCTGAATCCGGGACTAGCGTCCGGGGAGCTGTTTTTT

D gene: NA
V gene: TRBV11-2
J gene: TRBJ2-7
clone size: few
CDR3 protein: CASSPLARVEQYF
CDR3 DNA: TGTGCCAGCAGCCCCCTAGCTCGAGTCGAGCAGTACTTC

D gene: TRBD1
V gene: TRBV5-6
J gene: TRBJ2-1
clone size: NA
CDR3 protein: CASSREQGAGYNEQFF
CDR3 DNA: TGTGCCAGCAGCAGAGAACAGGGGGCCGGCTACAATGAGCAGTTCTTC

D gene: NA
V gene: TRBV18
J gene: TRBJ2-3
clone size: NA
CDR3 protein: CASSPSLTALTDTQYF
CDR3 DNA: TGTGCCAGCTCACCTAGCCTTACCGCCCTCACAGATACGCAGTATTTT

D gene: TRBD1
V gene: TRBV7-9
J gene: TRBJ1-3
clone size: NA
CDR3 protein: CASSLPGTGNAGNTIYF
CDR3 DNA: TGTGCCAGCAGCTTACCCGGGACAGGGAACGCTGGAAACACCATATATTTT